A single sample gave rise to the 21 T cell receptor beta chains below, sequenced in a study of Ad26.COV2.S vaccination and SARS-CoV-2 variants. The assay was immunoSEQ multiplex PCR, and TCRdb's table has in-frame clones only and misses some. This sample carries about 680,000 clones, more than 70% of them seen once, and the ten largest clones take 1.5%. Treatment described: roughly 18 received Ad26.COV2.S at low or high dose, single or two shots; about five received placebo; per-sample allocation not given. At day 63 after the first vaccine or placebo injection, samples were drawn. Source: peripheral blood, taken in a trial of Ad26.COV2.S vaccine versus placebo. The source is a person between 18 and 60 years old who received the Ad26.COV2.S COVID-19 vaccine or a placebo.

The chain recombines TRBV27 with TRBJ1-1; D may be TRBD1 (6 bases). Germline values: CDR1 MNHEY, CDR2 SMNVEV (reference sequence). Trimming took 4 bases from V and 1 from J, leaving 13 bases between them. The CDR3 consists of 15 residues. Here the CDR3 DNA reads TGTGCCAGCAGTTATGCCCGGGGGCGGAACACTGAAGCTTTCTTT. This codes for CASSYARGRNTEAFF.

The rearrangement joins TRBV4-2 to TRBJ2-2, with 11 bases that match TRBD2. This CDR3 contains 16 residues. V lost 0 bases to trimming and J lost 4 bases; unmatched junction nucleotides: 1. Germline V gene lookup returns CDR1 LGHNA and CDR2 YNFKEQ. Written as DNA, the CDR3 is TGTGCCAGCAGCCAAGAGCTAGCGGGAGGCACCGGGGAGCTGTTTTTT. This encodes CASSQELAGGTGELFF.

This chain joins TRBV10-3 and TRBJ2-3; D may be TRBD1 (5 bases). The CDR3 covers 11 residues. Per germline, CDR1 ENHRY and CDR2 SYGVKD. Deletions cut 8 bases from V and 10 bases from J, with 13 bases between. CDR3: CAILMGQSQYF. CDR3 nucleotide sequence: TGTGCCATCCTGATGGGGCAGTCGCAGTATTTT.

The J gene is TRBJ1-5, the V gene TRBV2; 10 bases are a match to TRBD1. The germline V gene encodes CDR1 SNHLY and CDR2 FYNNEI. J was trimmed by 1 base and V by 4 bases; bases with no gene match: 1. This CDR3 contains 15 residues. CDR3 loop: CASSGTGGSNQPQHF. CDR3 nucleotide sequence: TGTGCCAGCAGTGGGACAGGGGGGAGCAATCAGCCCCAGCATTTT.

The CDR3 here is CASSQDSLTASSYNSPLHF. CDR3 sequence (DNA): TGCGCCAGCAGCCAAGATTCTCTGACAGCCAGCTCCTATAATTCACCCCTCCACTTT. The chain couples TRBV4-3 to TRBJ1-6; TRBD1 is a possible D gene (5 bases). Trimming removed 0 bases at V and 0 bases at J, with 15 bases between. The CDR3 runs 19 residues. Germline CDR1 LGHNA, CDR2 YSLEER.

The DNA for the CDR3 is TGTGCCAGCAGCTTGCGGGGGACATGGGCCACTGAAGCTTTCTTT. It specifies CASSLRGTWATEAFF. V is TRBV5-6 and J is TRBJ1-1, with D maybe TRBD1 (6 bases). This CDR3 is built from 15 residues. Between the trimmed V and J ends, which lost 1 base and 4 bases, there was a span of 14 bases. Germline lookup yields CDR1 SGHDT and CDR2 YYEEEE.

Points on this clone: Other DNA sequences in this specimen translate into the identical CDR3. The chain couples TRBV11-2 to TRBJ2-3; no clear D. V lost 6 bases to trimming and J lost 0 bases, with 4 bases between them. Germline V gene sequence: CDR1 SGHAT, CDR2 FQNNGV. The CDR3 totals 12 residues. The CDR3 DNA sequence: TGTGCCAGCAGTTCTAGCACAGATACGCAGTATTTT. Translating gives CASSSSTDTQYF.

V gene TRBV18 combines with J gene TRBJ1-3; D gene ambiguous. Per the germline V gene, CDR1 is KGHSH and CDR2 is LQKENI. The CDR3 sequence is 15 residues long. Trimming removed 0 bases at V and 3 bases at J, with 9 bases between. In DNA form, the CDR3 reads TGTGCCAGCTCACCACCAGACGGGGATGGAAACACCATATATTTT. Amino acids: CASSPPDGDGNTIYF.

This CDR3 is CASRRDISTNEKLFF. CDR3 nucleotide sequence: TGCGCCAGCAGGCGGGACATCTCAACTAATGAAAAACTGTTTTTT. The V gene is TRBV5-1, the J gene TRBJ1-4, with D possibly matching TRBD1 (6 bases). With 5 bases removed from V and 0 bases from J, the gap between germline ends came to 11 bases. CDR3 length: 15 residues. Germline CDR1 reads SGHRS; CDR2 reads YFSETQ.

The V call is TRBV19, the J call TRBJ2-1; perhaps TRBD2 as D (6 bases). CDR1 LNHDA and CDR2 SQIVND come from the germline V gene (reference sequence). Trimming took off 3 bases at V and 5 bases at J, with 23 bases between the two ends. The CDR3 totals 18 residues. The CDR3: CASSMAGPGRGVHNEQFF. The CDR3 coding sequence is TGTGCCAGTAGTATGGCTGGGCCAGGACGCGGGGTCCACAATGAGCAGTTCTTC. Full variable domain (missing parts from reference TRBV19 and TRBJ2-1): DGGITQSPKYLFRKEGQNVTLSCEQNLNHDAMYWYRQDPGQGLRLIYYSQIVNDFQKGDIAEGYSVSREKKESFPLTVTSAQKNPTAFYLCASSMAGPGRGVHNEQFFGPGTRLTVL.

The DNA of the CDR3 is TGCGCCAGCAGTCCAGGGGGAGAGACCCAGTACTTC. Its translation: CASSPGGETQYF. The V and J genes are TRBV5-1 and TRBJ2-5; TRBD1 matches 7 bases. CDR1 and CDR2 from the germline V gene are SGHRS and YFSETQ. The V segment lost 5 bases and the J segment 4 bases; nucleotides outside the gene matches: 2. This CDR3 spans 12 amino acids.

Here the CDR3 DNA reads TGTGCCAGTAGTAGCCCTCCTCTCGGGAGACTTAACTATGGCTACACCTTC. Translating gives CASSSPPLGRLNYGYTF. The V gene is TRBV19, the J gene TRBJ1-2, with unresolved D. CDR3 size: 17 residues. CDR1 and CDR2 (germline): LNHDA, SQIVND (reference sequence). Between the trimmed V and J ends, which lost 4 bases and 1 base, there was a span of 19 bases. The variable domain in full, completed from reference TRBV19 and TRBJ1-2, reads DGGITQSPKYLFRKEGQNVTLSCEQNLNHDAMYWYRQDPGQGLRLIYYSQIVNDFQKGDIAEGYSVSREKKESFPLTVTSAQKNPTAFYLCASSSPPLGRLNYGYTFGSGTRLTVV.

The gene calls are TRBV6-6 and TRBJ1-2; no reliable D call. Trimming removed 2 bases at V and 2 bases at J, with 3 bases between. This CDR3 is built from 12 residues. The germline CDR1 and CDR2 sequences are MNHNY and SVGAGI (reference sequence). The CDR3 DNA reads TGTGCCAGCAGTTACGAGAACTATGGCTACACCTTC. It codes for CASSYENYGYTF.

This chain joins TRBV6-5 and TRBJ2-7; 7 nucleotides match TRBD1. The CDR3 extends over 14 amino acids. Germline CDR1 is MNHEY and CDR2 is SVGAGI. V lost 0 bases to trimming and J lost 3 bases; unmatched junction nucleotides: 2. The chain's CDR3 is CASSYSDRYYEQYF. The CDR3, as DNA: TGTGCCAGCAGTTACTCGGACAGGTACTACGAGCAGTACTTC.

The J gene is TRBJ1-1, the V gene TRBV30, with 9 bases aligning to TRBD1. There are 15 residues in the CDR3. The V and J ends lost 5 bases and 1 base, in that order; junction bases with no gene match: 8. Germline V lookup: CDR1 GTSNPN, CDR2 SVGIG (reference sequence). The CDR3 is CAWGTGTHENTEAFF. The CDR3 bases are TGTGCCTGGGGGACAGGGACTCATGAGAACACTGAAGCTTTCTTT.

The gene calls are TRBV4-1 and TRBJ1-2, with no clear D. The CDR3 extends over 15 amino acids. Trimming pared 1 base from V and 0 bases from J, leaving 9 bases between. Germline-derived CDR1 and CDR2 are MGHRA and YSYEKL. The CDR3 DNA reads as TGCGCCAGCAGCCAAGCCGAGGGATCTAACTATGGCTACACCTTC. Translated: CASSQAEGSNYGYTF.

The genes are TRBV30 and TRBJ1-4; tentative D call: TRBD1 (5 bases). The CDR3 is made up of 16 amino acids. Looked up from germline, CDR1 is GTSNPN and CDR2 is SVGIG (reference sequence). V was cut by 3 bases and J by 5 bases, with 19 bases left in between. The CDR3: CAWSRRSGRGNEKLFF. The CDR3 coding sequence is TGTGCCTGGAGCCGGAGGTCGGGACGGGGGAATGAAAAACTGTTTTTT.

V usage is TRBV18 and J usage is TRBJ2-2; TRBD1 matches at 7 bases. Germline V gives CDR1 KGHSH, CDR2 LQKENI. This CDR3 region has 15 residues. After removal of 6 bases from V and 3 bases from J, the junction contained 7 bases not matched to a gene. The CDR3 nucleotides are TGTGCCAGCTCGGAAAACAGGGGAGACACCGGGGAGCTGTTTTTT. It specifies CASSENRGDTGELFF.

The gene calls are TRBV7-3 and TRBJ2-2; TRBD1 matches 7 bases. The ends lost 4 bases at V and 3 bases at J; junction bases unmatched: 8. From germline, CDR1 is SGHTA and CDR2 FQGTGA. CDR3 length: 16 residues. The CDR3 nucleotides are TGTGCCAGCAGCTACAGCCAGACAGGGCACACCGGGGAGCTGTTTTTT. Amino acids: CASSYSQTGHTGELFF.

Worth noting for this clone: The junction differs from germline at one of its ends, possibly a read error. J is TRBJ1-1 and V is TRBV7-7; D gene unclear. Germline CDR1 is SSHAT and CDR2 is FNYEAQ (reference sequence). CDR3 size: 15 residues. This CDR3 is CASSLSLWRNTEAFF. In DNA form, the CDR3 reads TGTGCTAGCAGCTTATCCTTGTGGAGAAACACTGAAGCTTTCTTT.

The rearrangement uses TRBV3-1 (or the pseudogene TRBV3-2) and TRBJ2-7; no definite D call. The CDR3 is 14 residues long. Trimming stripped 4 bases from V and 2 bases from J, with 12 bases between. Germline V gene data show CDR1 as LGHDT and CDR2 as YNNKEL (reference sequence). Written as DNA, the CDR3 is TGTGCCAGCAGCCTCACTTCCCAAACCTACGAGCAGTACTTC. This gives the protein CASSLTSQTYEQYF.